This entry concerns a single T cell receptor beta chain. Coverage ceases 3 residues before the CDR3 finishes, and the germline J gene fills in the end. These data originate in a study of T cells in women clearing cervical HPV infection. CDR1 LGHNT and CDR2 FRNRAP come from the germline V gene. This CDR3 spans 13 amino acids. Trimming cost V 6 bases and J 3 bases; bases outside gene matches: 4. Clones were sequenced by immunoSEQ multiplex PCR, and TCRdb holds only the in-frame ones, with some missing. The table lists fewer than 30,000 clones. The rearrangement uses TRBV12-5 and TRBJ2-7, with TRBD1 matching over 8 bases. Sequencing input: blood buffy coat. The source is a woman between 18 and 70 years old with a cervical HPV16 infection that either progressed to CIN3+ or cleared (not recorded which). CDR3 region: CASGPDRGYEQYF. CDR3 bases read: TGTGCTAGTGGACCTGACAGGGGCTACGAG.